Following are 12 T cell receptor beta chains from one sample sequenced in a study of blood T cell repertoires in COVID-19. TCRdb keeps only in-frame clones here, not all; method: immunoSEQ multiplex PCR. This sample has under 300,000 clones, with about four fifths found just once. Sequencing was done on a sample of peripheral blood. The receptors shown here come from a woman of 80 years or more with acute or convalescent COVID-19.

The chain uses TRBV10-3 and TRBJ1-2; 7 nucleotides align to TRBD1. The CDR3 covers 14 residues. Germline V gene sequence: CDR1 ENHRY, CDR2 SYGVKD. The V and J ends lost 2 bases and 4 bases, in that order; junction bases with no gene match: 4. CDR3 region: CAISEMKGAYGYTF. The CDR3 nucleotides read TGTGCCATCAGTGAGATGAAGGGGGCCTATGGCTACACCTTC.

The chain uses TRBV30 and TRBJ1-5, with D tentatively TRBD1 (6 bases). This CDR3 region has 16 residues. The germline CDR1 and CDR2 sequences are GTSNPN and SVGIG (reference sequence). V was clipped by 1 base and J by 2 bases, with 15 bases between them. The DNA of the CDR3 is TGTGCCTGGAGTGGTGGGCACAGGGTTGGCAATCAGCCCCAGCATTTT. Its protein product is CAWSGGHRVGNQPQHF.

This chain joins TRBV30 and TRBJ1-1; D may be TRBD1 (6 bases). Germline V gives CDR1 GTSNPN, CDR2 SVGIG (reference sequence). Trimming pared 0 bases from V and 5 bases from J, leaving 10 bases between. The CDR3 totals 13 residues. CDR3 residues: CAWSVGARTEAFF. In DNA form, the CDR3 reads TGTGCCTGGAGTGTGGGGGCTCGGACTGAAGCTTTCTTT.

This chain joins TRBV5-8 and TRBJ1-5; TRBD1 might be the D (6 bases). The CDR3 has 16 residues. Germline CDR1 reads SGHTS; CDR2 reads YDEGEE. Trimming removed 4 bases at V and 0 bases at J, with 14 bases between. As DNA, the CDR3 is TGTGCCAGCAGCGTAAGGACAGTAATTAGCAATCAGCCCCAGCATTTT. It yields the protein CASSVRTVISNQPQHF. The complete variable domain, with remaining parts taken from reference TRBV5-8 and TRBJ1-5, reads EAGVTQSPTHLIKTRGQQATLRCSPISGHTSVYWYQQALGLGLQFLLWYDEGEERNRGNFPPRFSGRQFPNYSSELNVNALELEDSALYLCASSVRTVISNQPQHFGDGTRLSIL.

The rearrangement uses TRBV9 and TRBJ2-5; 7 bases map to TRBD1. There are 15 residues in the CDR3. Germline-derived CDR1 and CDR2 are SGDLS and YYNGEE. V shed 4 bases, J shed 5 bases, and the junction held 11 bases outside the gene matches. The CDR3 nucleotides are TGTGCCAGCAGCTTCCGACAGGGATCAGGGGAGACCCAGTACTTC. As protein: CASSFRQGSGETQYF.

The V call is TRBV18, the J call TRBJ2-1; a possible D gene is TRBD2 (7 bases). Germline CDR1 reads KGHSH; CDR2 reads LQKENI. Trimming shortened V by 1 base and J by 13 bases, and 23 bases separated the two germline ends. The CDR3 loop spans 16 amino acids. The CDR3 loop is CASSPRRDDGGPSQFF. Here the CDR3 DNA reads TGTGCCAGCTCACCACGTCGGGACGACGGGGGGCCTTCCCAGTTCTTC.

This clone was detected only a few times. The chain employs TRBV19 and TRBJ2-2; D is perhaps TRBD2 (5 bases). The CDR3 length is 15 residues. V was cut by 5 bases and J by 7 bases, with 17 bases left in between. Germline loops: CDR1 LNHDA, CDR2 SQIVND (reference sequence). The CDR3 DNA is TGTGCCAGTAGTGGCACCATTAACGGAGGCGGGGAGCTGTTTTTT. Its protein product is CASSGTINGGGELFF. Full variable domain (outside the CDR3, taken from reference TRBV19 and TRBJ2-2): DGGITQSPKYLFRKEGQNVTLSCEQNLNHDAMYWYRQDPGQGLRLIYYSQIVNDFQKGDIAEGYSVSREKKESFPLTVTSAQKNPTAFYLCASSGTINGGGELFFGEGSRLTVL.

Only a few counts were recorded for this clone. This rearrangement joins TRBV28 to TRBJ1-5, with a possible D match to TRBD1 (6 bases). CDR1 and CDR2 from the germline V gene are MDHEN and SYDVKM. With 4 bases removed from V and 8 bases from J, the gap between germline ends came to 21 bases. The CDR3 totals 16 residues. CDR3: CASSSDQGLLDKPQHF. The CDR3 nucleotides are TGTGCCAGCAGTTCCGACCAGGGGCTACTGGATAAGCCCCAGCATTTT.

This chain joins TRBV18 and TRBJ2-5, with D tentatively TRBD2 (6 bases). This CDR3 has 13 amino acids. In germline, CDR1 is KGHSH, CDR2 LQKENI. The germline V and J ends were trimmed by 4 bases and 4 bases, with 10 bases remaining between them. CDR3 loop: CASSRGDIETQYF. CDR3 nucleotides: TGTGCCAGCTCACGGGGGGATATAGAGACCCAGTACTTC.

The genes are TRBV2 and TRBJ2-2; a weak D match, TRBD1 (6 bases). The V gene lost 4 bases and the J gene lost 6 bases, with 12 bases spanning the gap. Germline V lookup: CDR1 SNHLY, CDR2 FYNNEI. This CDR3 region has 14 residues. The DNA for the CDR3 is TGTGCCAGCAGTGGATACAGGGCTTCCGGGGAGCTGTTTTTT. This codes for CASSGYRASGELFF.

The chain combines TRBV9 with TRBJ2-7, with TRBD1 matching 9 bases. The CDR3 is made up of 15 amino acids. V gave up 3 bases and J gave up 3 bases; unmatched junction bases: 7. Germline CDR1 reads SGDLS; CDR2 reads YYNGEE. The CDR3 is CASSAATGGGYEQYF. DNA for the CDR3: TGTGCCAGCAGCGCCGCGACAGGGGGAGGCTACGAGCAGTACTTC.

The CDR3 DNA reads TGCGCCAGCAGTGAGTCCGGGAGCTATGGCTACACCTTC. As protein: CASSESGSYGYTF. The chain is built from TRBV10-1 and TRBJ1-2; D not resolved. CDR3 length: 13 residues. Germline CDR1 reads WNHNN; CDR2 reads SYGVQD (reference sequence). With 0 bases removed from V and 4 bases from J, the gap between germline ends came to 6 bases.